This T cell receptor beta chain was recorded in a study of Ad26.COV2.S vaccination and SARS-CoV-2 variants. The method was immunoSEQ multiplex PCR; TCRdb's version includes in-frame clones alone and lacks a portion of them. Of about 350,000 clones listed, around 92% are singletons. This TCR was recovered from a human donor who had recovered from COVID-19. The sequenced sample was peripheral blood, obtained after recovery from COVID-19.

Here the CDR3 reads CASSFLSGGWEQYF. The CDR3 DNA reads as TGTGCCAGCAGCTTCCTCTCGGGAGGGTGGGAGCAGTACTTC. The chain combines TRBV7-9 with TRBJ2-7; TRBD2 matches 8 bases. Losses at the gene ends were 3 bases for V and 7 bases for J; bases not matched to a gene: 8. This CDR3 comprises 14 residues. The V gene's germline CDR1 is SEHNR and CDR2 FQNEAQ (reference sequence).